Below are 20 T cell receptor beta chains sequenced from a single sample in a study of blood T cell repertoires in COVID-19. Only in-frame clones appear in the TCRdb table, and some are missing; sequencing was by immunoSEQ multiplex PCR. The data show roughly 500,000 clones, approximately 83% seen once. The specimen sequenced was peripheral blood. All receptors derive from a human donor in a cohort sampled during active COVID-19.

The gene calls are TRBV3-1 (or the pseudogene TRBV3-2) and TRBJ2-3, with D maybe TRBD2 (5 bases). This CDR3 comprises 14 residues. V was shortened by 4 bases and J by 1 base, with 9 bases between the two germline ends. Germline assignment: CDR1 LGHDT and CDR2 YNNKEL (reference sequence). The CDR3 sequence: CASSLAGRTDTQYF. CDR3 nucleotides: TGTGCCAGCAGCCTTGCGGGCCGCACAGATACGCAGTATTTT.

The chain combines TRBV5-1 with TRBJ1-2, with D perhaps TRBD1 (6 bases). V was pared by 2 bases and J by 6 bases, with 11 bases between. The V gene's germline CDR1 is SGHRS and CDR2 YFSETQ. The CDR3 extends over 13 amino acids. The CDR3 region has the DNA TGCGCCAGCAGCTTACACAGGGATAATGGCTACACCTTC. It is translated as CASSLHRDNGYTF.

The chain recombines TRBV7-2 with TRBJ1-1; TRBD1 matches at 12 bases. The CDR3 is made up of 15 amino acids. With 0 bases clipped from V and 6 bases from J, the junction kept 2 bases outside the gene matches. The germline CDR1 and CDR2 sequences are SGHTA and FQGNSA. The CDR3 here is CASSLARDRGPEAFF. The CDR3 DNA reads TGTGCCAGCAGCTTAGCCCGGGACAGGGGGCCTGAAGCTTTCTTT.

Concerning this clone itself: This sample also contains other DNA sequences that code for the same CDR3. The chain carries TRBV7-2 and TRBJ1-2; D gene unclear. Looked up from germline, CDR1 is SGHTA and CDR2 is FQGNSA. The length of the CDR3 is 12 residues. Trimming shortened V by 3 bases and J by 4 bases, and 6 bases separated the two germline ends. The CDR3 sequence is CASSLVGYGYTF. The CDR3 coding sequence is TGTGCCAGCAGCTTGGTCGGCTATGGCTACACCTTC.

This clone was seen more than once but under ten times. The CDR3 loop reads CASSFRGQFNSPLHF. The CDR3 nucleotides read TGTGCCAGCAGTTTTCGGGGTCAGTTCAATTCACCCCTCCACTTT. The rearrangement joins TRBV27 to TRBJ1-6; no definite D call. Germline lookup yields CDR1 MNHEY and CDR2 SMNVEV (reference sequence). The CDR3 has 15 amino acids. The V and J ends lost 3 bases and 7 bases respectively, with 13 bases between them.

The V and J genes are TRBV11-3 and TRBJ2-3; 7 positions agree with TRBD1. V dropped 6 bases and J dropped 4; count of bases not matched to a gene: 4. This CDR3 is 13 amino acids long. Germline V gene data show CDR1 as SGHNT and CDR2 as YENEEA. CDR3 DNA sequence: TGTGCCAGCAGATCAGGGGGAGCAGATACGCAGTATTTT. Translated: CASRSGGADTQYF.

The sample holds a few counts of this clone. The V and J genes are TRBV19 and TRBJ2-7; 9 nucleotides match TRBD1. The V gene's germline CDR1 is LNHDA and CDR2 SQIVND (reference sequence). Trimming cost V 5 bases and J 4 bases; bases outside gene matches: 9. The CDR3 length is 15 residues. The chain's CDR3 is CASSAPGTGLYEQYF. The CDR3, as DNA: TGTGCCAGTAGTGCCCCCGGGACAGGGCTATACGAGCAGTACTTC.

The chain uses TRBV9 and TRBJ2-5; 10 nucleotides match TRBD1. This CDR3 spans 16 amino acids. J gave up 4 bases and V 4 bases, and 10 bases lay outside the gene matches. Germline V gene sequence: CDR1 SGDLS, CDR2 YYNGEE. This CDR3 reads CASSPRTGGLGETQYF. Written as DNA, the CDR3 is TGTGCCAGCAGCCCCAGGACAGGGGGTTTGGGAGAGACCCAGTACTTC.

The V and J genes are TRBV7-2 and TRBJ2-7; 11 bases line up with TRBD2. Germline V lookup: CDR1 SGHTA, CDR2 FQGNSA. Losses at the gene ends were 6 bases for V and 2 bases for J; bases not matched to a gene: 6. The CDR3 consists of 15 residues. The CDR3: CASSPSGRLTYEQYF. The CDR3 DNA reads TGTGCCAGCAGTCCTAGCGGGAGGCTAACCTACGAGCAGTACTTC.

The V call is TRBV28, the J call TRBJ1-3, with 7 bases aligning to TRBD1. The CDR3 covers 14 residues. CDR1 is MDHEN and CDR2 is SYDVKM in the germline V gene. The trim removed 6 bases at V and 1 base at J, leaving 3 bases unmatched. CDR3 protein: CASREQGSGNTIYF. The CDR3 DNA reads TGTGCCAGCAGGGAACAGGGGTCTGGAAACACCATATATTTT.

The chain couples TRBV5-5 to TRBJ1-2; TRBD1 matches at 7 bases. V lost 5 bases and J lost 2; bases outside the gene matches: 9. The germline CDR1 and CDR2 sequences are SGHKS and YYEKEE (reference sequence). The CDR3 totals 15 residues. The CDR3 spells CASRFREQGNYGYTF. In DNA form, the CDR3 reads TGTGCCAGCAGGTTTAGGGAACAGGGGAACTATGGCTACACCTTC.

A note on this clone: A read error is possible here, since a much larger clone lies one base away. The sample carries other DNA sequences with the same CDR3. The chain couples TRBV7-2 to TRBJ1-1; the match to TRBD1 covers 7 bases. V was pared by 2 bases and J by 4 bases, with 1 base of the junction left unmatched. The CDR3 totals 13 residues. In germline, CDR1 is SGHTA, CDR2 FQGNSA. The CDR3 reads CASSLRQGTEAFF. The CDR3 DNA follows: TGTGCCAGCAGCTTAAGACAGGGCACTGAAGCTTTCTTT.

V is TRBV30 and J is TRBJ2-5; the D is unclear. The length of the CDR3 is 11 residues. V was clipped by 2 bases and J by 2 bases, with 3 bases between them. Germline V gene sequence: CDR1 GTSNPN, CDR2 SVGIG (reference sequence). As DNA, the CDR3 is TGTGCCTGGAGTACACAAGAGACCCAGTACTTC. The encoded protein is CAWSTQETQYF.

V usage is TRBV5-4 and J usage is TRBJ2-1; D is undetermined. The CDR3 is 13 residues long. The V gene lost 2 bases and the J gene lost 8 bases, with 11 bases spanning the gap. Germline-derived CDR1 and CDR2 are SGHNT and YYREEE (reference sequence). The CDR3, as DNA: TGTGCCAGCAGCTTACCCGTAGTGGATGAGCAGTTCTTC. Translating it yields CASSLPVVDEQFF.

CDR3 sequence reads: CAWNKGNYEQYF. The DNA for the CDR3 is TGTGCCTGGAATAAGGGGAACTACGAGCAGTACTTC. The rearrangement uses TRBV30 and TRBJ2-7; TRBD1 is a possible D gene (5 bases). V was trimmed by 4 bases and J by 3 bases, leaving 10 bases between them. The CDR3 runs 12 residues. CDR1 and CDR2 from the germline V gene are GTSNPN and SVGIG (reference sequence).

As for this clone: Other DNA sequences in the sample encode the same CDR3. The J gene is TRBJ2-7, the V gene TRBV9, with 9 bases aligning to TRBD1. V lost 0 bases, J lost 0 bases, and 4 bases stayed unmatched. This CDR3 has 16 residues. CDR1 SGDLS and CDR2 YYNGEE come from the germline V gene. CDR3 sequence (DNA): TGTGCCAGCAGCGTAGGAGGGACAGGGAGCTCCTACGAGCAGTACTTC. Encoded protein: CASSVGGTGSSYEQYF.

The chain is built from TRBV7-2 and TRBJ1-6, with D possibly matching TRBD1 (6 bases). The CDR3 is 15 residues long. Trimming cost V 5 bases and J 7 bases, with 15 bases left between them. Germline V lookup: CDR1 SGHTA, CDR2 FQGNSA. CDR3 loop: CASSPTTGRNSPLHF. CDR3 sequence (DNA): TGTGCCAGCAGCCCCACGACAGGCCGAAATTCACCCCTCCACTTT.

This sequence joins TRBV3-1 (or the pseudogene TRBV3-2) and TRBJ2-5; no definite D call. CDR1 and CDR2 from the germline V gene are LGHDT and YNNKEL (reference sequence). The CDR3 totals 13 residues. With 4 bases removed from V and 3 bases from J, the gap between germline ends came to 9 bases. The CDR3 DNA reads as TGTGCCAGCAGCCTCCGAGGTGAAGAGACCCAGTACTTC. Its translation is CASSLRGEETQYF.

The genes are TRBV7-6 and TRBJ1-3; the match to TRBD1 covers 12 bases. The CDR3 extends over 18 amino acids. Germline assignment: CDR1 SGHVS and CDR2 FNYEAQ. V trimming: 0 bases; J trimming: 6 bases; junction bases outside the gene matches: 9. CDR3 DNA: TGTGCCAGCAGCTTAGCGACGCTCGCGGGACAGGGGGCAAACACCATATATTTT. This translates into CASSLATLAGQGANTIYF.

This chain connects TRBV12-3 or TRBV12-4 to TRBJ2-3; no clear D. The CDR3 extends over 13 amino acids. V dropped 1 base and J dropped 6 bases, with 8 bases sitting between them. The CDR3 loop reads CASSLGPVDTQYF. Written as DNA, the CDR3 is TGTGCCAGCAGTTTAGGGCCAGTCGATACGCAGTATTTT.